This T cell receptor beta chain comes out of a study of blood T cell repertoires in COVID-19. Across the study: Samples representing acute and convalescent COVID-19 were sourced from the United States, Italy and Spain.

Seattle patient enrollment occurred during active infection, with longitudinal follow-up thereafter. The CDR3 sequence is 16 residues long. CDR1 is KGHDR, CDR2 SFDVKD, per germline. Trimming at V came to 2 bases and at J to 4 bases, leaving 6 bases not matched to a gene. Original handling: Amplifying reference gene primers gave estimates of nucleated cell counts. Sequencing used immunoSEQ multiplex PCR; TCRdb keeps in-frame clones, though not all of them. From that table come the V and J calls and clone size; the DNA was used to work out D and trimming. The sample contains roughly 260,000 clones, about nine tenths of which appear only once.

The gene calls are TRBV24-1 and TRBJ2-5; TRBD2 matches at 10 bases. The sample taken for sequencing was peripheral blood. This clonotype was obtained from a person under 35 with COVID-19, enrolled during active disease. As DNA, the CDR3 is TGTGCCACCAGTGATTCGGCTAGCGGGAGAGGAGAGACCCAGTACTTC. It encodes CATSDSASGRGETQYF.